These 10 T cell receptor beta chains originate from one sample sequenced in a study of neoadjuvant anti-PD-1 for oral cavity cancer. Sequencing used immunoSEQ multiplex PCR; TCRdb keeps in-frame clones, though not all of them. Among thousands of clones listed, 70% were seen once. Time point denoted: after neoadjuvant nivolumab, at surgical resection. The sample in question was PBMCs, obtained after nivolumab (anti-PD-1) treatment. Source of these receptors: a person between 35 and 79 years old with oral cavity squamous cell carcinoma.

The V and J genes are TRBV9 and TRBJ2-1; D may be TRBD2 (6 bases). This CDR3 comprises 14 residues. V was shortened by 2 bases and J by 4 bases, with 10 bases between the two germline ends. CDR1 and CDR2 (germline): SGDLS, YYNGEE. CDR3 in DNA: TGTGCCAGCAGCGTCGGGACTCAATACAATGAGCAGTTCTTC. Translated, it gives CASSVGTQYNEQFF. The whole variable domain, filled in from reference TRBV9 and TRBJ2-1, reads DSGVTQTPKHLITATGQRVTLRCSPRSGDLSVYWYQQSLDQGLQFLIQYYNGEERAKGNILERFSAQQFPDLHSELNLSSLELGDSALYFCASSVGTQYNEQFFGPGTRLTVL.

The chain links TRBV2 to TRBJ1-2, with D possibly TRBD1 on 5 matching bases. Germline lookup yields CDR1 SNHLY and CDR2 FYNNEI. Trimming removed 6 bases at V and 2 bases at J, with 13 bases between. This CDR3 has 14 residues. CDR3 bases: TGTGCCAGCAGGCAGGTGGAGGGGAACTATGGCTACACCTTC. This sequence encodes CASRQVEGNYGYTF.

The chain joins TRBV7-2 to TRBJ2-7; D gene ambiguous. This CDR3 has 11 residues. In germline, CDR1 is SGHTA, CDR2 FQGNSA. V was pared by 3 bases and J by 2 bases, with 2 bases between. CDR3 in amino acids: CASSFTYEQYF. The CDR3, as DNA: TGTGCCAGCAGCTTTACCTACGAGCAGTACTTC.

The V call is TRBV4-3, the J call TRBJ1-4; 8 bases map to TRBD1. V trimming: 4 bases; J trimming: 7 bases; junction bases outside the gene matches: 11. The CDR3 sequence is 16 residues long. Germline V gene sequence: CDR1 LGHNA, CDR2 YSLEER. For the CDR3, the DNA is TGCGCCAGCAGCCCCCGGACAGGGAGAGAGGGTGAAAAACTGTTTTTT. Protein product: CASSPRTGREGEKLFF.

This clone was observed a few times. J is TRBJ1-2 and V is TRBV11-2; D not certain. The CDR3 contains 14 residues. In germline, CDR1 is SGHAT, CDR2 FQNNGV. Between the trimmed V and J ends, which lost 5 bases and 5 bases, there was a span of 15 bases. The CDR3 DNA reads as TGTGCCAGCAGCCGGGGTGGGGTTCGGTATGGCTACACCTTC. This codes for CASSRGGVRYGYTF.

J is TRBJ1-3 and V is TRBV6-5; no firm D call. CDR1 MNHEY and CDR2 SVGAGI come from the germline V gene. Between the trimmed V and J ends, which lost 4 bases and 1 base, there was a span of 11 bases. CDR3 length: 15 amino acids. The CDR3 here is CASSFEPGSGNTIYF. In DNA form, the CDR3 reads TGTGCCAGCAGTTTCGAACCCGGATCTGGAAACACCATATATTTT.

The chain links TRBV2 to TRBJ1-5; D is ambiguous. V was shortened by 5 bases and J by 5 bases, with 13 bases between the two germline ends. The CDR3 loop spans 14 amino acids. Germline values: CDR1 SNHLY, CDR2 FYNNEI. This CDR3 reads CASSLEASYQPQHF. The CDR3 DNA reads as TGTGCCAGCAGTCTCGAAGCTAGTTATCAGCCCCAGCATTTT.

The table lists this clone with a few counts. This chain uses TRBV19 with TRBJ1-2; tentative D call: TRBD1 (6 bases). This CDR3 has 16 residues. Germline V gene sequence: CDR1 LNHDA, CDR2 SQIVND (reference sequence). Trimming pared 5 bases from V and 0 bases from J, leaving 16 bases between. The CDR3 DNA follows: TGTGCCAGTAGTTCCCGGACAGAAAAAACTAACTATGGCTACACCTTC. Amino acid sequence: CASSSRTEKTNYGYTF.

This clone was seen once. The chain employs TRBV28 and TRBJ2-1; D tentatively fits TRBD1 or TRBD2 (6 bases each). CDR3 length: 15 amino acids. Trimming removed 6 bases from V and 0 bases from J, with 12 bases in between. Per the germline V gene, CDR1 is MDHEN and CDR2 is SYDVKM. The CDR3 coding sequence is TGTGCCAGCAGAAAGGGGGGAAACTCCTACAATGAGCAGTTCTTC. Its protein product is CASRKGGNSYNEQFF.

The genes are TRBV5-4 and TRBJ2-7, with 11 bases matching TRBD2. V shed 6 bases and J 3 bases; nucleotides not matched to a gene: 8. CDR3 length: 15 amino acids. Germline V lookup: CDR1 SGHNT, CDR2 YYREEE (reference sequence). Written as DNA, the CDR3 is TGTGCCAGCACGATCGTAGCGGGAGGGGACTACGAGCAGTACTTC. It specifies CASTIVAGGDYEQYF.